This passage covers 23 T cell receptor beta chains from one sample sequenced in a study of blood T cell repertoires in COVID-19. The repertoire was sequenced with immunoSEQ multiplex PCR; TCRdb's copy has only in-frame clones and lacks some. In the table there are 250,000 to 350,000 clones, about 91% of which are singletons. What was sequenced was PBMCs or T cells enriched from blood (not recorded which). Receptors originate from a woman under 30 who had recovered from COVID-19.

The chain recombines TRBV7-9 with TRBJ2-5; 11 bases are shared with TRBD1. Germline CDR1 reads SEHNR; CDR2 reads FQNEAQ (reference sequence). V lost 5 bases to trimming and J lost 5 bases; unmatched junction nucleotides: 7. The length of the CDR3 is 15 residues. CDR3 in DNA: TGTGCCAGCAGCCTTGGACAGGGGGCCTTGGAGACCCAGTACTTC. Residues: CASSLGQGALETQYF.

The J gene is TRBJ1-1, the V gene TRBV11-3; D unclear. Germline V gives CDR1 SGHNT, CDR2 YENEEA. The CDR3 covers 13 residues. V lost 5 bases and J 0 bases, leaving 7 bases between the germline ends. The CDR3 sequence is CASSVRLNTEAFF. CDR3 nucleotide sequence: TGTGCCAGCAGCGTGCGGCTGAACACTGAAGCTTTCTTT.

This sequence joins TRBV5-1 and TRBJ1-6; the D gene is possibly TRBD1 (5 bases). The CDR3 sequence is 15 residues long. CDR1 is SGHRS and CDR2 is YFSETQ in the germline V gene. The V end lost 4 bases, the J end lost 4 bases, and 12 bases lay between the germline ends. The CDR3, as DNA: TGCGCCAGCAGCATTCTCACAGGATATAATTCACCCCTCCACTTT. Protein product: CASSILTGYNSPLHF.

The rearrangement uses TRBV6-6 and TRBJ2-5; tentatively, D is TRBD1 (5 bases). V lost 4 bases to trimming and J lost 3 bases, with 15 bases between them. This CDR3 has 15 residues. The germline gives CDR1 MNHNY, CDR2 SVGAGI (reference sequence). DNA for the CDR3: TGTGCCAGCAGTTTAGTTAGTCAGGGTAAAGAGACCCAGTACTTC. Translated: CASSLVSQGKETQYF.

This clone was observed once. V and J are TRBV11-1 and TRBJ1-1; 9 bases align to TRBD1. The germline gives CDR1 SGHAT, CDR2 FQDESV (reference sequence). CDR3 length: 14 residues. With 3 bases clipped from V and 1 base from J, the junction kept 0 bases outside the gene matches. This CDR3 is CASSLGQGNTEAFF. The CDR3 nucleotides read TGTGCCAGCAGCTTGGGACAGGGGAACACTGAAGCTTTCTTT.

The chain recombines TRBV9 with TRBJ2-5; 7 positions agree with TRBD1. Trimming at V came to 1 base and at J to 4 bases, leaving 7 bases not matched to a gene. Germline V gene data show CDR1 as SGDLS and CDR2 as YYNGEE. This CDR3 contains 15 residues. The DNA for the CDR3 is TGTGCCAGCAGCGTAAGAACAGGGGTAGCAGAGACCCAGTACTTC. Protein sequence: CASSVRTGVAETQYF.

Only one count was recorded for this clone. V and J are TRBV2 and TRBJ2-5, with D unresolved. Trimming shortened V by 7 bases and J by 5 bases, and 11 bases separated the two germline ends. Germline V CDR1 and CDR2: SNHLY, FYNNEI. The CDR3 loop spans 12 amino acids. The CDR3, as DNA: TGTGCCAGCAAAGAGAGGTCGGAGACCCAGTACTTC. This gives the protein CASKERSETQYF.

The genes are TRBV28 and TRBJ2-2; TRBD2 matches 13 bases. V dropped 5 bases and J dropped 4; count of bases not matched to a gene: 22. CDR1 and CDR2 from the germline V gene are MDHEN and SYDVKM. The CDR3 contains 22 residues. CDR3 in DNA: TGTGCCAGCAGTAAAGGACTAGCGGGAGTCGCAAACCCTGCGCCAAGCACCGGGGAGCTGTTTTTT. The encoded protein is CASSKGLAGVANPAPSTGELFF. The full variable domain, completed using reference TRBV28 and TRBJ2-2, is DVKVTQSSRYLVKRTGEKVFLECVQDMDHENMFWYRQDPGLGLRLIYFSYDVKMKEKGDIPEGYSVSREKKERFSLILESASTNQTSMYLCASSKGLAGVANPAPSTGELFFGEGSRLTVL.

The J gene is TRBJ1-2, the V gene TRBV3-1 (or the pseudogene TRBV3-2), with no clear D. The V end was cut by 3 bases, the J end by 3 bases, with 8 bases between. The CDR3 runs 13 residues. Germline V gene lookup returns CDR1 LGHDT and CDR2 YNNKEL (reference sequence). This CDR3 reads CASSHLRDYGYTF. The CDR3 bases are TGTGCCAGCAGCCATCTCCGGGACTATGGCTACACCTTC.

The J gene is TRBJ2-6, the V gene TRBV5-8; the D gene is possibly TRBD2 (6 bases). Between the trimmed V and J ends, which lost 6 bases and 0 bases, there was a span of 19 bases. Germline V gene sequence: CDR1 SGHTS, CDR2 YDEGEE. This CDR3 has 18 amino acids. The CDR3, as DNA: TGTGCCAGCACCGAAGGACTAAGCAGAAGCTCTGGGGCCAACGTCCTGACTTTC. This sequence encodes CASTEGLSRSSGANVLTF.

The rearrangement uses TRBV9 and TRBJ2-3, with a possible D match to TRBD2 (5 bases). CDR1 SGDLS and CDR2 YYNGEE come from the germline V gene. The CDR3 has 14 amino acids. The germline V and J ends were trimmed by 0 bases and 5 bases, with 10 bases remaining between them. CDR3 in amino acids: CASSVAYRGDTQYF. CDR3 DNA: TGTGCCAGCAGCGTAGCTTATCGGGGAGATACGCAGTATTTT. The whole variable domain, filled in from reference TRBV9 and TRBJ2-3, reads DSGVTQTPKHLITATGQRVTLRCSPRSGDLSVYWYQQSLDQGLQFLIQYYNGEERAKGNILERFSAQQFPDLHSELNLSSLELGDSALYFCASSVAYRGDTQYFGPGTRLTVL.

The chain carries TRBV7-2 and TRBJ1-1; D possibly corresponds to TRBD1 (6 bases). The CDR3 contains 14 residues. Deletions cut 5 bases from V and 1 base from J, with 11 bases between. The germline CDR1 and CDR2 sequences are SGHTA and FQGNSA. The CDR3 DNA reads TGTGCCAGCAGCATACAACAGGGGAACACTGAAGCTTTCTTT. Protein sequence: CASSIQQGNTEAFF.

The chain carries TRBV30 and TRBJ1-3; possible D gene TRBD1, 5 bases. V shed 3 bases and J shed 7 bases, with 16 bases lying between them. This CDR3 contains 14 residues. CDR1 is GTSNPN and CDR2 is SVGIG in the germline V gene (reference sequence). CDR3 sequence: CAWSAWGDENTIYF. CDR3 in DNA: TGTGCCTGGAGCGCATGGGGGGATGAGAACACCATATATTTT.

In nucleotides, the CDR3 is TGTGCCAGCAGTTTACCAGGGAAAAGCCCAGTCCCCTTCTATGGCTACACCTTC. It is translated as CASSLPGKSPVPFYGYTF. The V gene is TRBV28, the J gene TRBJ1-2, with a tentative D call TRBD1 (5 bases). CDR3 length equals 18 residues. Trimming shortened V by 2 bases and J by 4 bases, and 23 bases separated the two germline ends. CDR1 and CDR2 (germline): MDHEN, SYDVKM.

The chain links TRBV10-2 to TRBJ2-5; TRBD2 aligns across 13 bases. CDR1 and CDR2 from the germline V gene are WSHSY and SAAADI. This CDR3 contains 17 residues. V lost 1 base and J lost 1; bases outside the gene matches: 3. CDR3 nucleotides: TGCGCCAGCAGTGAGTTGTGGACTAGCGGGAGCCAAGAGACCCAGTACTTC. It translates to CASSELWTSGSQETQYF.

The chain uses TRBV5-8 and TRBJ2-7; no firm D call. V gave up 4 bases and J gave up 0 bases, with 8 bases separating them. The CDR3 runs to 13 residues. The germline V gene has CDR1 SGHTS and CDR2 YDEGEE. The CDR3 reads CASSRRSSYEQYF. In DNA, the CDR3 is TGTGCCAGCAGCCGTAGGAGCTCCTACGAGCAGTACTTC.

This chain links TRBV28 with TRBJ1-4; D is ambiguous. Germline CDR1 and CDR2: MDHEN and SYDVKM. Trimming removed 3 bases from V and 4 bases from J, with 12 bases in between. There are 15 residues in the CDR3. DNA for the CDR3: TGTGCCAGCAGTTTCTCAGGCTCGAGTAATGAAAAACTGTTTTTT. The encoded protein is CASSFSGSSNEKLFF.

The chain recombines TRBV7-2 with TRBJ1-2, with D possibly being TRBD1 (5 bases). CDR1 SGHTA and CDR2 FQGNSA come from the germline V gene. V lost 1 base and J lost 6, with 15 bases in between. CDR3 length: 15 residues. The CDR3 DNA is TGTGCCAGCAGCTTAGAGGAGGGGCGCGTAAATGGCTACACCTTC. The encoded protein is CASSLEEGRVNGYTF.

The V and J genes are TRBV7-9 and TRBJ2-7; possibly TRBD1 for D (6 bases). The CDR3 length is 13 residues. Between the trimmed V and J ends, which lost 4 bases and 7 bases, there was a span of 14 bases. CDR1 is SEHNR, CDR2 FQNEAQ, per germline (reference sequence). CDR3 region: CASSSTTGWEQYF. The CDR3 region has the DNA TGTGCCAGCAGCTCTACCACAGGGTGGGAGCAGTACTTC.

This rearrangement joins TRBV4-1 to TRBJ1-1; perhaps TRBD1 as D (5 bases). Germline lookup yields CDR1 MGHRA and CDR2 YSYEKL. This CDR3 has 13 amino acids. Between the trimmed V and J ends, which lost 5 bases and 4 bases, there was a span of 11 bases. Here the CDR3 DNA reads TGCGCCAGCAGCTTTAGGGGTCGCACTGAAGCTTTCTTT. As protein: CASSFRGRTEAFF.

In this sample, this clone turned up once. The rearrangement links TRBV4-3 to TRBJ2-3; D remains ambiguous. V was shortened by 5 bases and J by 6 bases, with 12 bases between the two germline ends. The CDR3 length is 13 residues. The germline V gene has CDR1 LGHNA and CDR2 YSLEER. The CDR3 bases are TGCGCCAGCAGCAATTTTCGGTGGGATACGCAGTATTTT. It yields the protein CASSNFRWDTQYF.

The rearrangement uses TRBV19 and TRBJ1-2, with a possible D match to TRBD1 (6 bases). V dropped 9 bases and J dropped 5 bases, with 19 bases sitting between them. Germline assignment: CDR1 LNHDA and CDR2 SQIVND (reference sequence). CDR3 length: 14 residues. CDR3 amino acids: CASDQGQGRYGYTF. In nucleotides, the CDR3 is TGTGCCAGCGATCAGGGGCAGGGGAGATATGGCTACACCTTC.

The rearrangement uses TRBV6-2 or TRBV6-3 and TRBJ1-1; D unclear. Trimming shortened V by 6 bases and J by 10 bases, and 15 bases separated the two germline ends. Germline V gene sequence: CDR1 MNHEY, CDR2 SVGEGT. This CDR3 contains 12 residues. CDR3 bases: TGTGCCAGCAGCCCCGCCGGAAGAGGAGCTTTCTTT. Its protein is CASSPAGRGAFF.